Sequencing of this T cell receptor (beta chain) was carried out in a study of blood T cell repertoires in COVID-19. Study information: COVID-19 samples collected from the United States, Italy and Spain covered acute and convalescent phases. PBMCs, B-cell-depleted T cells, or T cells were the source of the cDNA or gDNA that made up the material.

This clone was found many times. Other DNA sequences within the sample encode an identical CDR3. In the authors' methods: Nucleated cell counts were estimated from reference gene primer amplification. The repertoire was sequenced with immunoSEQ multiplex PCR; TCRdb's copy has only in-frame clones and lacks some. V and J calls plus clone size are reproduced from that table; the DNA served to infer D and trimming. This table has 100,000 to 120,000 clones, approximately 68% appearing once. The germline V gene encodes CDR1 SGHKS and CDR2 YYEKEE (reference sequence). Trimming at V came to 2 bases and at J to 5 bases, leaving 8 bases not matched to a gene. The CDR3 has 15 amino acids.

Sequencing input: peripheral blood. The clonotype originates from a woman aged 55-70 years with acute or convalescent COVID-19. The chain joins TRBV5-5 to TRBJ1-1, with TRBD1 identical over 8 bases. DNA of the CDR3: TGTGCCAGCAGCTTTACAGGGGGAGGGGGTACTGAAGCTTTCTTT. It specifies CASSFTGGGGTEAFF.